This TCR beta chain was identified during a study of vaccination and CD4 T cells after COVID-19. The CDR3 consists of 15 residues. From germline, CDR1 is SEHNR and CDR2 FQNEAQ (reference sequence). With 2 bases clipped from V and 9 bases from J, the junction kept 4 bases outside the gene matches. Cultured CD4+ T-cell DNA underwent Oncomine TCR Beta short-read sequencing. One entry per CDR3 protein results from TCRdb running MiXCR on the PCR reads. The sample lists approximately 18,000 distinct CDR3 sequences; about 45% were seen once. The time point is: late sampling 161 to 241 days after vaccination in a few convalescent patients. This sample's treatment: approximately 9-day PBMC culture with coronavirus spike peptide pools or control peptides (ViraFEST assay). As concerns this clonotype: The antigen remains undetermined.

This receptor was identified in a human donor who had recovered from COVID-19. This rearrangement joins TRBV7-9 to TRBJ2-1; the match to TRBD2 covers 13 bases. The source material was CD4+ T cells from blood, cultured in vitro, sampled about 7 months after SARS-CoV-2 vaccination. The CDR3 region is CASSLRTSGSIEQFF. CDR3 nucleotide sequence: TGTGCCAGCAGCTTAAGGACTAGCGGGAGTATTGAGCAGTTCTTC.